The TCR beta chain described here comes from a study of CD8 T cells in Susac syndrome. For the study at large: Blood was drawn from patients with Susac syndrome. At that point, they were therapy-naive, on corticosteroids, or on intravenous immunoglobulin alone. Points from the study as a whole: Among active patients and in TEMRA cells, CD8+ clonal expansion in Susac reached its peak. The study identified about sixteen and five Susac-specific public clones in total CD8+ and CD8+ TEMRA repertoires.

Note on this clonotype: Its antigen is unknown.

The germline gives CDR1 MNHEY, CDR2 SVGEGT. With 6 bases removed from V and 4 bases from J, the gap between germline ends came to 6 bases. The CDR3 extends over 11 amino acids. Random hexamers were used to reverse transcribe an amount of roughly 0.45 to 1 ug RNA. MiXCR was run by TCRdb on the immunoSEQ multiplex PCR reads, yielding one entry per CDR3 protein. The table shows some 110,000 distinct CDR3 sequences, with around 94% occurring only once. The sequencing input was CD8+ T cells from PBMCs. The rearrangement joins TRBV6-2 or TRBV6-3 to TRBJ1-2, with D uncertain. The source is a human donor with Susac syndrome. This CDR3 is CASSHSYGYTF. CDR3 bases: TGTGCCAGCAGCCACAGCTATGGCTACACCTTC.